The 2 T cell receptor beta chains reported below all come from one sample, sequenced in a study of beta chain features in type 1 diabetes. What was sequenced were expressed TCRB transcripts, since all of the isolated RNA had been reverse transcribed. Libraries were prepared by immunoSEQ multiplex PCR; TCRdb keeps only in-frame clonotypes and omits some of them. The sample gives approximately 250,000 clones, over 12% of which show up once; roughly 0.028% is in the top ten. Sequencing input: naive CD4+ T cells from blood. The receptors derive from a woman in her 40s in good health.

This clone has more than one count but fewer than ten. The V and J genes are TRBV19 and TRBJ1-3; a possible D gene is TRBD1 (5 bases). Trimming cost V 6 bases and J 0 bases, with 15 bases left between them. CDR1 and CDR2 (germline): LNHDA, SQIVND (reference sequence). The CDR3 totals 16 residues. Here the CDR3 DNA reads TGTGCCAGTAGACTGGAGGGACGCAGCTCTGGAAACACCATATATTTT. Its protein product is CASRLEGRSSGNTIYF.

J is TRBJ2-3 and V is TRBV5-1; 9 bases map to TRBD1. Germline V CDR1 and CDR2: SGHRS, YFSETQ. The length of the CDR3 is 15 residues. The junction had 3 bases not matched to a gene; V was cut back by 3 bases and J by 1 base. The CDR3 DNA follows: TGCGCCAGCAGCTCCTGGACAGGGGGCACAGATACGCAGTATTTT. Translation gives CASSSWTGGTDTQYF.